The 9 T cell receptor beta chains listed next were all sequenced from one sample in a study of molecular identifiers for immune sequencing clone quantification. TCRdb itself ran the PCR reads through MiXCR, one entry per CDR3 protein. The repertoire holds some 590,000 distinct CDR3 sequences, with about 25% as singletons. Sequencing was performed on naive CD8+ T cells from blood, with Jurkat cell RNA spiked in. The subset is: FACS-sorted CD8+CD4-CCR7+CD45RA+ naive T cells. These receptors all come from a human donor in good health. Some libraries in this study had Jurkat cell RNA spiked in.

This clonotype was seen at least ten times. The V gene is TRBV11-2, the J gene TRBJ1-1; D gene unclear. This CDR3 is built from 13 residues. Per the germline V gene, CDR1 is SGHAT and CDR2 is FQNNGV. Trimming shortened V by 5 bases and J by 3 bases, and 10 bases separated the two germline ends. CDR3 sequence: CASSLRRYTEAFF. For the CDR3, the DNA is TGTGCCAGCAGCCTTCGGAGGTACACTGAAGCTTTCTTT. The full variable domain, rest sourced from reference TRBV11-2 and TRBJ1-1, is EAGVAQSPRYKIIEKRQSVAFWCNPISGHATLYWYQQILGQGPKLLIQFQNNGVVDDSQLPKDRFSAERLKGVDSTLKIQPAKLEDSAVYLCASSLRRYTEAFFGQGTRLTVV.

The table lists this clonotype with many counts. The rearrangement joins TRBV10-3 to TRBJ2-7; no clear D gene. The V gene's germline CDR1 is ENHRY and CDR2 SYGVKD. Trimming took 2 bases from V and 3 from J, leaving 5 bases between them. The CDR3 is made up of 12 amino acids. The CDR3 loop reads CAISEADYEQYF. The CDR3, as DNA: TGTGCCATCAGTGAGGCGGACTACGAGCAGTACTTC.

This clonotype was observed a handful of times. This rearrangement joins TRBV30 to TRBJ1-5, with a possible D match to TRBD1 (6 bases). CDR3 length: 15 amino acids. Germline V CDR1 and CDR2: GTSNPN, SVGIG (reference sequence). Trimming left V 7 bases short and J 1 base short, with 17 bases between. CDR3 region: CAFTTGQSSNQPQHF. DNA for the CDR3: TGTGCCTTTACTACGGGACAATCGAGCAATCAGCCCCAGCATTTT.

The rearrangement links TRBV30 to TRBJ2-7; TRBD2 matches 7 bases. The CDR3 is 11 residues long. Trimming removed 8 bases from V and 9 bases from J; junction bases left unmatched: 10. Germline loops: CDR1 GTSNPN, CDR2 SVGIG (reference sequence). CDR3 residues: CAAKGPGGQYF. CDR3 bases: TGTGCCGCAAAGGGTCCGGGGGGGCAGTACTTC.

This clonotype was seen only once. V and J are TRBV9 and TRBJ1-3, with D maybe TRBD1 (5 bases). The CDR3 runs 15 residues. The germline CDR1 and CDR2 sequences are SGDLS and YYNGEE. Trimming stripped 0 bases from V and 0 bases from J, with 7 bases between. The DNA of the CDR3 is TGTGCCAGCAGCGTAGGACAGATCTCTGGAAACACCATATATTTT. This encodes CASSVGQISGNTIYF.

This clonotype was observed many times. The V gene is TRBV28, the J gene TRBJ2-5; no clear D gene. V lost 3 bases, J lost 4 bases, and 12 bases lay in between. The CDR3 runs to 14 residues. CDR1 and CDR2 (germline): MDHEN, SYDVKM. CDR3 in amino acids: CASSFDVAVETQYF. The CDR3 DNA reads as TGTGCCAGCAGTTTTGACGTGGCGGTAGAGACCCAGTACTTC.

This clonotype was seen a handful of times. The chain combines TRBV20-1 with TRBJ1-1, with D possibly matching TRBD1 (6 bases). The CDR3 extends over 15 amino acids. Trimming took 0 bases from V and 1 from J, leaving 12 bases between them. The germline V gene has CDR1 DFQATT and CDR2 SNEGSKA (reference sequence). The CDR3 DNA sequence: TGCAGTGCTAGAGATCCCTGGACAGAGAACACTGAAGCTTTCTTT. The encoded protein is CSARDPWTENTEAFF.

To note about this clonotype: It may be a read error: a sequence one base away is much more abundant. The chain links TRBV12-3 or TRBV12-4 to TRBJ1-1; D is possibly TRBD1 (6 bases). The CDR3 is 13 amino acids. The V end was cut by 6 bases, the J end by 7 bases, with 15 bases between. CDR3 loop: CASRIDWGLEAFF. CDR3 DNA: TGTGCCAGCAGGATTGACTGGGGGCTTGAAGCTTTCTTT.

A remark on this clonotype: Given a much more abundant clone one base away, this may be a read error. The chain combines TRBV7-9 with TRBJ2-5; 8 positions agree with TRBD2. The V gene end was trimmed by 8 bases and the J gene end by 2 bases; junction bases not matched to a gene: 10. There are 15 residues in the CDR3. Germline lookup yields CDR1 SEHNR and CDR2 FQNEAQ (reference sequence). The CDR3 DNA is TGTGCCAGCGGGCCCGGGGGGGCAGAGCAAGAGACCCAGTACTTC. Its protein is CASGPGGAEQETQYF.